This TCR beta chain was captured in a study of tumor-infiltrating lymphocytes in primary liver carcinoma. Regarding the study as a whole: Overlap between tumor regions exceeded overlap of tumor with adjacent tissue or blood.

Taking about 20-31 mg of unsorted bulk tissue, the authors co-extracted RNA and DNA. With regard to this clonotype: Its target is not known. A read error may account for a junction end that differs from germline.

A constant-region primer primed TCR beta cDNA synthesis from about 0.55 ug of total RNA. Investigators got TCR beta libraries out of three nested multiplex PCR rounds, done with slightly modified ARM-PCR. TCRdb reanalysed the multiplex PCR reads using MiXCR and keeps one entry per CDR3 protein. The sample carries about 32,000 distinct CDR3 sequences, approximately 80% recorded once. The sequence was collected from a man in his forties or fifties with primary liver carcinoma and hepatitis B virus infection. The sample was liver tumor tissue from sampling region 5. Subset here: tumor region T5, tumor centre.

The DNA for the CDR3 is TGCGTCAGCAGTTTACAGGGCTACGAGCAGTACTTC. Translated, it gives CVSSLQGYEQYF. V is TRBV12-3 or TRBV12-4 and J is TRBJ2-7; D perhaps matches TRBD1 (6 bases). The CDR3 length is 12 residues.